These 16 T cell receptor beta chains were all obtained from the same sample, sequenced in a study of human T cells and chemical hapten exposure. Indicated time point: patch test 1, 2 weeks after DPC sensitization. Treatment defined: therapeutic diphenylcyclopropenone sensitization with weekly scalp DPC. Each CDR3 protein is one row after TCRdb ran MiXCR on the RACE reads. The data show roughly 380,000 distinct CDR3 sequences, 4.8% seen once. The sample here was whole blood, taken in connection with sensitization to the hapten diphenylcyclopropenone (DPC). These receptors all stem from a woman between 45 and 60 years old with alopecia areata. Some clones in this sample may be carry-over from other donors' samples.

In its sample, this clonotype was seen many times. The rearrangement joins TRBV12-3 or TRBV12-4 to TRBJ2-7; D might be TRBD2 (5 bases). The V end was cut by 3 bases, the J end by 0 bases, with 9 bases between. This CDR3 has 14 residues. In DNA, the CDR3 is TGTGCCAGCAGTTTCGGACTCCTCTCCTACGAGCAGTACTTC. Residues: CASSFGLLSYEQYF.

This clonotype appeared many times. The chain links TRBV18 to TRBJ2-2, with D hard to call. Trimming removed 6 bases at V and 7 bases at J, with 9 bases between. Germline values: CDR1 KGHSH, CDR2 LQKENI. The CDR3 is 12 amino acids. The CDR3 DNA is TGTGCCAGCTCGGAACGAAACGGGGAGCTGTTTTTT. This encodes CASSERNGELFF. Full variable domain (outside the CDR3, taken from reference TRBV18 and TRBJ2-2): NAGVMQNPRHLVRRRGQEARLRCSPMKGHSHVYWYRQLPEEGLKFMVYLQKENIIDESGMPKERFSAEFPKEGPSILRIQQVVRGDSAAYFCASSERNGELFFGEGSRLTVL.

This clonotype was observed many times. The chain recombines TRBV12-3 or TRBV12-4 with TRBJ2-2; the D is unclear. Trimming took 3 bases from V and 4 from J, leaving 21 bases between them. The CDR3 length is 18 residues. CDR3 loop: CASSFHVGFGMGTGELFF. CDR3 DNA sequence: TGTGCCAGCAGTTTCCATGTTGGGTTTGGCATGGGCACCGGGGAGCTGTTTTTT.

This clonotype was counted a few times. The chain employs TRBV11-2 and TRBJ2-7; D remains unclear. Germline-derived CDR1 and CDR2 are SGHAT and FQNNGV. The CDR3 loop spans 13 amino acids. V lost 5 bases and J lost 2, with 10 bases in between. CDR3 in DNA: TGTGCCAGCAGCCTCCTACCCACCTACGAGCAGTACTTC. Its protein is CASSLLPTYEQYF.

This clonotype showed up many times. The rearrangement joins TRBV12-3 or TRBV12-4 to TRBJ2-5; D gene uncertain. The CDR3 is made up of 15 amino acids. V dropped 6 bases and J dropped 1 base, with 15 bases sitting between them. CDR3 protein: CASSPSRQVQETQYF. The CDR3 DNA sequence: TGTGCCAGCAGCCCAAGCCGACAAGTCCAAGAGACCCAGTACTTC.

This clonotype was counted between two and nine times. The chain employs TRBV6-6 and TRBJ1-1; TRBD1 aligns across 7 bases. Per germline, CDR1 MNHNY and CDR2 SVGAGI (reference sequence). V lost 2 bases and J lost 10; bases outside the gene matches: 7. This CDR3 is 13 amino acids long. DNA of the CDR3: TGTGCCAGCAGTTACCTTGAAACAGGGGTAGCTTTCTTT. This translates into CASSYLETGVAFF.

This clonotype was found many times. V is TRBV3-1 and J is TRBJ2-7, with a possible D match to TRBD2 (5 bases). The CDR3 sequence is 14 residues long. V lost 0 bases, J lost 5 bases, and 11 bases lay in between. The V gene's germline CDR1 is LGHDT and CDR2 YNNKEL (reference sequence). The CDR3 DNA reads TGTGCCAGCAGCCAAGATCGACTATCCCACGAGCAGTACTTC. Amino acids: CASSQDRLSHEQYF.

This clonotype was seen at least ten times. The V call is TRBV29-1, the J call TRBJ1-1; D unclear. CDR3 length: 14 residues. V lost 0 bases and J 0 bases, leaving 8 bases between the germline ends. CDR1 and CDR2 (germline): SQVTM, ANQGSEA. The CDR3 sequence is CSVEDSFMNTEAFF. The DNA of the CDR3 is TGCAGCGTTGAAGACAGCTTTATGAACACTGAAGCTTTCTTT.

This clonotype was observed at least ten times. The gene calls are TRBV20-1 and TRBJ1-3; 8 bases are shared with TRBD1. CDR1 DFQATT and CDR2 SNEGSKA come from the germline V gene (reference sequence). This CDR3 has 15 residues. Losses at the gene ends were 0 bases for V and 4 bases for J; bases not matched to a gene: 5. CDR3 sequence: CSARDADRDGNTIYF. For the CDR3, the DNA is TGCAGTGCTAGAGACGCGGACAGGGACGGAAACACCATATATTTT.

This clonotype showed up many times. The junction departs from the called germline gene at one end, perhaps through a read error. The chain joins TRBV4-2 to TRBJ1-2; 7 nucleotides agree with TRBD1. The CDR3 is 13 amino acids. Germline lookup yields CDR1 LGHNA and CDR2 YNFKEQ. This CDR3 is CASSQGGLYGYAF. In DNA form, the CDR3 reads TGTGCCAGCTCCCAGGGGGGCCTCTATGGCTACGCCTTC.

CDR3 protein: CASSHPGQGFTEAFF. The CDR3 DNA reads TGCGCCAGCAGCCACCCGGGACAGGGGTTCACTGAAGCTTTCTTT. The V and J genes are TRBV4-1 and TRBJ1-1; 10 bases are shared with TRBD1. Trimming cost V 3 bases and J 4 bases; bases outside gene matches: 5. Germline lookup yields CDR1 MGHRA and CDR2 YSYEKL. The CDR3 contains 15 residues.

Only a few counts were recorded for this clonotype. The chain has TRBV29-1 and TRBJ1-3, with a weak D call TRBD1 (6 bases). The CDR3 consists of 15 residues. Trimming left V 7 bases short and J 0 bases short, with 16 bases between. Per germline, CDR1 SQVTM and CDR2 ANQGSEA. The CDR3 nucleotides are TGCAGCGCCGCGGACAGTCTTCACTCTGGAAACACCATATATTTT. It codes for CSAADSLHSGNTIYF. Full variable domain (outside the CDR3, taken from reference TRBV29-1 and TRBJ1-3): SAVISQKPSRDICQRGTSLTIQCQVDSQVTMMFWYRQQPGQSLTLIATANQGSEATYESGFVIDKFPISRPNLTFSTLTVSNMSPEDSSIYLCSAADSLHSGNTIYFGEGSWLTVV.

Many counts were recorded for this clonotype. The gene calls are TRBV7-8 and TRBJ2-3; D is perhaps TRBD2 (5 bases). Trimming removed 3 bases at V and 2 bases at J, with 12 bases between. From germline, CDR1 is SGHVS and CDR2 FQNEAQ. This CDR3 has 15 residues. CDR3 nucleotides: TGTGCCAGCAGCTTCTATGCGGGCGACACAGATACGCAGTATTTT. This codes for CASSFYAGDTDTQYF. The whole variable domain, filled in from reference TRBV7-8 and TRBJ2-3, reads GAGVSQSPRYKVAKRGQDVALRCDPISGHVSLFWYQQALGQGPEFLTYFQNEAQLDKSGLPSDRFFAERPEGSVSTLKIQRTQQEDSAVYLCASSFYAGDTDTQYFGPGTRLTVL.

This clonotype was picked up many times. This chain links TRBV29-1 with TRBJ1-1; TRBD1 might be the D (5 bases). This CDR3 region has 12 residues. CDR1 and CDR2 (germline): SQVTM, ANQGSEA. The germline V and J ends were trimmed by 6 bases and 1 base, with 9 bases remaining between them. The CDR3 here is CSVGQANTEAFF. The CDR3 nucleotides read TGCAGCGTGGGGCAGGCGAACACTGAAGCTTTCTTT.

This clonotype turned up a few times. The V and J genes are TRBV6-2 or TRBV6-3 and TRBJ2-7; no reliable D call. V was pared by 4 bases and J by 12 bases, with 16 bases between. The CDR3 has 12 amino acids. The germline V gene has CDR1 MNHEY and CDR2 SVGEGT. The CDR3: CASSSRYWGLYF. In nucleotides, the CDR3 is TGTGCCAGCAGTTCTCGTTATTGGGGTTTGTACTTC.

This clonotype came up many times. The chain joins TRBV29-1 to TRBJ2-7; possibly TRBD1 for D (7 bases). Trimming took off 6 bases at V and 0 bases at J, with 24 bases between the two ends. This CDR3 is 17 amino acids long. Per germline, CDR1 SQVTM and CDR2 ANQGSEA. The CDR3 region has the DNA TGCAGCGTGAGGGAGGTAACAGGGGCCCTAAGCTCCTACGAGCAGTACTTC. It codes for CSVREVTGALSSYEQYF.